One T cell receptor beta chain is described in this entry. Its antigen is unidentified. The CDR3 covers 12 residues. CDR1 and CDR2 (germline): SEHNR, FQNEAQ (reference sequence). V lost 3 bases and J 5 bases, leaving 7 bases between the germline ends. The data were taken from a study of T cell responses to AZD1222 COVID-19 vaccine. Whole-study results and caveats: Spike as a whole was targeted by vaccine-associated CD4 TCRs, dominant at 160-218 and 743-854.

The protocol was immunoSEQ multiplex PCR, while the TCRdb copy is restricted to in-frame clones and leaves out a portion. The sample consists of around 94,000 clones, 85% to 90% of them appearing once. The specimen comprised peripheral blood, sampled on day 0 of AZD1222 vaccination. The chain has TRBV7-9 and TRBJ1-2, with TRBD1 as a possible D gene (5 bases). This clonotype was sampled from an adult in good health. CDR3 nucleotide sequence: TGTGCCAGCAGCTTTGGGGGTTATGGCTACACCTTC. Protein product: CASSFGGYGYTF.